The T cell receptor (beta chain) described here comes from a study of Graves' ophthalmopathy and Graves' hyperthyroidism. The sequenced template was RNA, covering the TCR beta CDR3 region. An initial RT-PCR round employing HTBI primers preceded a second-round multiplex PCR. In TCRdb, the multiplex PCR reads were re-called with MiXCR into one record per CDR3 protein. The data show hundreds of thousands of distinct CDR3 sequences, 22% seen once. The V end was cut by 4 bases, the J end by 2 bases, with 9 bases between. The CDR3 contains 14 residues. Germline V gene data show CDR1 as LNHNV and CDR2 as YYDKDF (reference sequence). This clonotype was detected many times. If patients had other autoimmune diseases, uncontrolled infections, pregnancy or lactation, they were excluded.

This TCR derives from a woman aged 18-35 years with stable Graves' hyperthyroidism. Some clones in this sample may be carry-over from other donors' samples. The sequenced material came from peripheral blood. The chain is built from TRBV15 and TRBJ1-5; a weak D match, TRBD1 (6 bases). CDR3 sequence (DNA): TGTGCCACCAGCATTAGACAGGGCAATCAGCCCCAGCATTTT. It encodes CATSIRQGNQPQHF. The full variable domain, with the rest looked up from reference TRBV15 and TRBJ1-5, is DAMVIQNPRYQVTQFGKPVTLSCSQTLNHNVMYWYQQKSSQAPKLLFHYYDKDFNNEADTPDNFQSRRPNTSFCFLDIRSPGLGDTAMYLCATSIRQGNQPQHFGDGTRLSIL.